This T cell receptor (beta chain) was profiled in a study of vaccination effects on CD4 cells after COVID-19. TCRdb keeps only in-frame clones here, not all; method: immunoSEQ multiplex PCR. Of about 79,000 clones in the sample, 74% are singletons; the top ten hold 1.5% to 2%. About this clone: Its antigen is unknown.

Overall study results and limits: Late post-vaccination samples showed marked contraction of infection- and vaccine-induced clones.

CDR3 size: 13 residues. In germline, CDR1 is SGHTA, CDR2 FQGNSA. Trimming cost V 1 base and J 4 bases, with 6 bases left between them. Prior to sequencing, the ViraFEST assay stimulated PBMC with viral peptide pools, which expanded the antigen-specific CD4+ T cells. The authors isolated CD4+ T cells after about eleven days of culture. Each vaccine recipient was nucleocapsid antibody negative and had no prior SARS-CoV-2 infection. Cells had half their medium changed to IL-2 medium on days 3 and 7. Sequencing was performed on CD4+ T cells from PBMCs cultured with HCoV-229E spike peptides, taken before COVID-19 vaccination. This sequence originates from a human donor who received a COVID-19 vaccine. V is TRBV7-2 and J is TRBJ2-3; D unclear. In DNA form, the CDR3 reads TGTGCCAGCAGCTTAGGGTGGGCAGATACGCAGTATTTT. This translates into CASSLGWADTQYF.